This TCR beta chain was sequenced during a study of OX40 agonist ivuxolimab in advanced cancers. A note on the overall study: Ivuxolimab was an agonistic, fully human IgG2 monoclonal antibody directed against OX40 (CD134), a costimulatory receptor. Peripheral TCRbeta sequencing was intended to test whether TCR sequence diversity was altered and clonal T-cell expansion was caused by ivuxolimab. The paper describes the monotherapy dose-escalation part (N of about 57 patients) of the phase I trial of ivuxolimab. Prior anti-PD-1, anti-PD-L1 or anti-CTLA-4 therapy was permitted, and checkpoint inhibitors had been received by 40% to 50% of dose-escalation patients. Intravenous ivuxolimab was administered to patients every 2 weeks at six dose levels: 0.01, 0.1, 0.3, 1.5, 3 and 10 mg/kg. In the dose-escalation cohort, more than 75% of patients were male, and the mean age was roughly 60 years, with a range of 23 to 79. Among the approximately 54 dose-escalation patients, some 19 had hepatocellular carcinoma, roughly 15 melanoma, 9 renal cell carcinoma and 9 head and neck cancer. Partial responses occurred in three dose-escalation patients, of whom one had hepatocellular carcinoma and two had cutaneous melanoma.

General findings and caveats noted by the study authors: On average, CD8+ T cells showed more expanded clones than CD4+ T cells after ivuxolimab. In partial responders in the 0.1-3.0 mg/kg groups, normalized peripheral clonal expansion was found to be among the lowest, especially among CD8+ T cells. The antigen specificity of the peripheral T cells that underwent clonal expansion was not determined. Low levels of normalized T-cell clonal expansion were also seen in some patients who did not respond. At doses of 0.1 to 3.0 mg/kg, clonal expansion of both CD4+ and CD8+ blood T cells was observed from baseline to week 6.

The trial excluded patients who had a history of autoimmune disease or who were on systemic immunosuppression. Peripheral blood for TCR sequencing was drawn from every dose cohort at baseline, at cycle 4 day 1 and at cycle 7 day 1. Samples were obtained from an open-label, multicenter, first-in-human phase I dose-escalation trial of ivuxolimab. The trial enrolled adults with locally advanced or metastatic head and neck squamous cell, hepatocellular, melanoma or renal cell carcinoma. Before TCR sequencing, CD4+ T cells and CD8+ T cells were sorted from peripheral blood as separate populations. To sequence the TCRbeta CDR3 region, genomic DNA was isolated from the sorted cells. The immunoSEQ Assay was used to sequence the TCRbeta CDR3 regions. TCRdb provides this immuneACCESS table in a form limited to in-frame rearrangements. Some clones are lacking; in checked studies, under half of them reflect an unresolved V gene, and why the rest are absent is not known. This sample gives 90,000 to 120,000 clones in total; approximately 89% of them show up just once. The leading ten clones occupy 1% to 1.5% of the sample.

Trimming accounts for 3 bases at V and 2 bases at J, while the number of junction bases matched to no gene is 8. The CDR3 starts with the cysteine, ends with the phenylalanine, and has 16 residues. The entry retains the CDR3 DNA only, 48 bases that are in frame from base 1. The germline V gene encodes CDR1 SGHTA and CDR2 FQGNSA. This clone was counted once. The antigen it recognizes is unknown. No base-level quality is on record; no much larger clone is a single base apart. The sequence derives from an adult with an advanced solid tumor such as melanoma, head and neck, liver or kidney cancer. The chain is made from TRBV7-2 and TRBJ2-7; TRBD1 fits 9 bases in the junction. Specimen: CD4+ or CD8+ T cells sorted from blood, collected in a trial of the OX40 agonist ivuxolimab. The CDR3 protein: CASSLTGTGITYEQYF. The nucleotides are TGTGCCAGCAGCTTGACTGGGACAGGGATTACCTACGAGCAGTACTTC.